These T cell receptor beta chains were read from a single sample in a study of T cells in Graves' hyperthyroidism and ophthalmopathy. A single record per CDR3 protein comes from TCRdb applying MiXCR to the multiplex PCR reads. The profile covers 600,000 to 700,000 distinct CDR3 sequences, with roughly 45% appearing a single time and about 7.7% taken by the ten largest. Material: peripheral blood or thyroid tissue (not recorded which). The receptors were gathered from an adult man with Graves' disease, either hyperthyroidism or ophthalmopathy (not recorded which). The conserved cysteine and the conserved F or W are not part of the CDR3 here. A D gene is named only where the DNA matches it firmly. The size field is filled for only some rows; it gives once, few, many or a size class.

abundance	v_gene	j_gene	d_gene	CDR3aa
-	TRBV24-1	TRBJ2-7	-	ATRTYEQY
few	TRBV29-1	TRBJ1-1	-	SVKDGNTEAF
few	TRBV20-1	TRBJ2-7	TRBD1	SARDLKGQFYEQY
-	TRBV7-9	TRBJ1-3	TRBD1	ASSQVGQGAGNTIY
-	TRBV6-5	TRBJ1-2	-	ASSEASLSYT
-	TRBV11-1	TRBJ2-7	TRBD2	ASTKREGSYEQY
-	TRBV6-6	TRBJ2-7	TRBD2	ASSQSSGDSYEQY
-	TRBV5-1	TRBJ1-4	-	ASSFGGIGREKLF
-	TRBV10-3	TRBJ1-5	TRBD1	AADRYSNQPQH
-	TRBV7-9	TRBJ1-1	-	ASSQVGGWTEAF
many	TRBV10-3	TRBJ1-1	-	ATIFRDEAF
-	TRBV7-8	TRBJ1-6	-	ASSLGADPPLH
once	TRBV29-1	TRBJ1-6	TRBD1	SLETGLSSPLH
many	TRBV7-9	TRBJ1-2	TRBD1	ASSPTDRALNYGYT
few	TRBV14	TRBJ1-3	-	ASSQAGSGNTIY
-	TRBV28	TRBJ2-7	-	ASSEPTYTGEYEQY
many	TRBV25-1	TRBJ1-5	-	ASSESGWQPQH
few	TRBV2	TRBJ1-1	-	ASSETGNPEAF
once	TRBV2	TRBJ1-5	-	ASLGTHNQPQH
-	TRBV6-1	TRBJ1-1	-	ASSPSINTEAF
-	TRBV7-4	TRBJ1-6	-	ASSFGFRAAPFSPLH
-	TRBV29-1	TRBJ1-3	-	SPGTVSGNTIY
-	TRBV20-1	TRBJ1-1	TRBD1	SARGLGTEKAF
many	TRBV6-6	TRBJ1-5	-	ASSSRTAHQPQH
-	TRBV7-9	TRBJ2-7	TRBD2	ASSPSLATSGNVYEQY
many	TRBV29-1	TRBJ1-1	-	SVVGIAAF
-	TRBV19	TRBJ1-3	TRBD1	ASTGQGSGNTIY
many	TRBV13	TRBJ1-6	-	ASSFRSYNSPLH
many	TRBV24-1	TRBJ1-1	-	ATSDRLNTEAF
many	TRBV29-1	TRBJ1-2	TRBD1	SVRSGTGVSYGYT
-	TRBV15	TRBJ1-6	TRBD1	ATSSDDRTGTSPLH
-	TRBV7-8	TRBJ2-7	TRBD1	ASSQRQGIAGEQY
-	TRBV10-3	TRBJ1-1	-	AIRVTGNTEAF
-	TRBV10-3	TRBJ1-1	-	AISETARTGAF
-	TRBV9	TRBJ1-5	-	ASSHSSQPQH
-	TRBV20-1	TRBJ2-2	TRBD1	SATGTGGDGELF
-	TRBV27	TRBJ1-3	-	ASSLSGGGLLGNTIY
-	TRBV24-1	TRBJ2-2	TRBD1	ATSDAPGQGAAAPGELF
-	TRBV7-7	TRBJ2-7	TRBD2	ASSLTGGKQY
-	TRBV9	TRBJ2-2	-	ASSVGVATGGWNTGELF
many	TRBV7-8	TRBJ2-7	TRBD2	ASSLNSGTVYEQY
-	TRBV7-8	TRBJ1-5	TRBD1	ASSYPRTGNSNQPQH
many	TRBV29-1	TRBJ2-5	TRBD1	SAAGTEETQY
many	TRBV12-3/TRBV12-4	TRBJ1-2	-	ASSLATSRGYT
many	TRBV9	TRBJ2-7	-	ASSVALAGIYEQY
many	TRBV7-9	TRBJ1-6	-	ASSFSGDNSPLH
few	TRBV20-1	TRBJ2-5	-	SASRSETQY
-	TRBV2	TRBJ2-1	TRBD2	ASSEGLAGGDEQF
-	TRBV5-1	TRBJ1-4	-	ASSSFRGGLGKLF
-	TRBV7-9	TRBJ2-7	TRBD1	ASSLAQTGAVYEQY
few	TRBV7-3	TRBJ1-2	-	ASSLRSLADGYT
-	TRBV6-5	TRBJ2-7	TRBD2	ASSYLGLAGDEQY
-	TRBV7-9	TRBJ1-5	TRBD1	ASAGTGGPTGNQPQH
few	TRBV20-1	TRBJ1-1	-	SARDPSANPMNTEAF
-	TRBV11-1	TRBJ2-5	TRBD2	ASSLTPGLAGGQETQY
-	TRBV20-1	TRBJ1-1	-	SARVWGMNTEAF
-	TRBV20-1	TRBJ1-4	-	SASPSLGILF
-	TRBV25-1	TRBJ1-2	-	ASSEYSSQGTFYGYT
many	TRBV19	TRBJ1-1	-	ASNDNGLEAF
few	TRBV7-9	TRBJ2-7	-	ASSQTTGYEQY